This T cell receptor (beta chain) was retrieved from a study of blood T cell repertoires in COVID-19. Study-wide background: Samples came from the United States, Italy and Spain, spanning acute and convalescent COVID-19.

The CDR3 is made up of 16 amino acids. Germline CDR1 reads SGHKS; CDR2 reads YYEKEE (reference sequence). Trimming stripped 4 bases from V and 0 bases from J, with 15 bases between. Cohort 3 donors were reported recovered after two negative PCRs, clearance, or symptom resolution. Repertoires were generated with immunoSEQ multiplex PCR, while TCRdb's copy carries only in-frame clones and drops some. The data hold about 330,000 clones, with 88% observed a single time. The chain uses TRBV5-5 and TRBJ2-3; no definite D call. Sequenced: PBMCs or T cells enriched from blood (not recorded which). The receptor was isolated from a man younger than 45 who had recovered from COVID-19. The CDR3, as DNA: TGTGCCAGCAGCGGGTACAGTCAGCCTAGCACAGATACGCAGTATTTT. Protein product: CASSGYSQPSTDTQYF.